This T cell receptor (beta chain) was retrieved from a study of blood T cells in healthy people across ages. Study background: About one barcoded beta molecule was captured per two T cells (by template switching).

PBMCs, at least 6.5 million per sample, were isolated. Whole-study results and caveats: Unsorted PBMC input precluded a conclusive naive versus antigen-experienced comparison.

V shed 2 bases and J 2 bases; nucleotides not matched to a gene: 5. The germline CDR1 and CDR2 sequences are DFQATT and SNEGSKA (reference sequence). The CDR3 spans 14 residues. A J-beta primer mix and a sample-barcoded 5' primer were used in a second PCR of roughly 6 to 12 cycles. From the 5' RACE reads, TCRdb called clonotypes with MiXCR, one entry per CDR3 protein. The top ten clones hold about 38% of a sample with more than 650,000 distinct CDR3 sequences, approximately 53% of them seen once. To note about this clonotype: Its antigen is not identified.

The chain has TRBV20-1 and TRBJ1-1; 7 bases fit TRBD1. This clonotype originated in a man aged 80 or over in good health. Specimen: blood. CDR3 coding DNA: TGCAGTGCTAGAACCGGACAGGTTAACACTGAAGCTTTCTTT. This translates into CSARTGQVNTEAFF.